This entry concerns a single T cell receptor (beta chain). Its antigen remains unidentified. The PCR was carried out with 60 Vbeta primers and 13 Jbeta primers. Sequenced by immunoSEQ multiplex PCR; TCRdb stores in-frame clones only, minus some. Seen here are more than 150,000 clones, 81% observed once, and the top ten hold 3% to 4%. The source of the sample is a study of cytomegalovirus exposure and HLA in healthy donors. Study-wide findings and caveats: It was likely that a cluster of highly shared sequence variants was a sequencing artifact.

CDR3 length: 13 amino acids. Germline CDR1 and CDR2: SGHTA and FQGNSA. Trimming took 3 bases from V and 7 from J; bases not matched to a gene: 6. Sequencing used PBMCs. The sequence came from a man aged 45-65 years in good health and CMV-seronegative. The chain uses TRBV7-2 and TRBJ2-7; 7 bases match TRBD1. The CDR3 bases are TGTGCCAGCAGCTTGGGACAGTCCGATGAGCAGTACTTC. Its protein is CASSLGQSDEQYF.